This passage covers 19 T cell receptor beta chains from one sample sequenced in a study of cytomegalovirus exposure and HLA in healthy donors. This table comes from immunoSEQ multiplex PCR, and its TCRdb copy is limited to in-frame clones, with some not included. The table includes around 110,000 clones, about 88% detected once. Sequencing used PBMCs. These receptors were taken from a woman under 30 in good health and CMV-seropositive.

The chain links TRBV28 to TRBJ2-2; TRBD2 matches 9 bases. J lost 5 bases, V lost 5 bases, and 9 bases had no gene match. The CDR3 covers 16 residues. Germline V gene lookup returns CDR1 MDHEN and CDR2 SYDVKM. The CDR3 bases are TGTGCCAGCAGTCTTGGCGGGGGGGCCCTTACCGGGGAGCTGTTTTTT. Amino acid sequence: CASSLGGGALTGELFF.

This rearrangement joins TRBV15 to TRBJ2-3, with a possible D match to TRBD1 (6 bases). V lost 0 bases and J 0 bases, leaving 10 bases between the germline ends. Per germline, CDR1 LNHNV and CDR2 YYDKDF (reference sequence). This CDR3 is built from 16 residues. CDR3 DNA sequence: TGTGCCACCAGCAGAGATGGGGGCGACAGCACAGATACGCAGTATTTT. It codes for CATSRDGGDSTDTQYF.

The rearrangement links TRBV19 to TRBJ1-2; TRBD1 is a possible D gene (5 bases). Germline CDR1 is LNHDA and CDR2 is SQIVND (reference sequence). Between the trimmed V and J ends, which lost 5 bases and 4 bases, there was a span of 17 bases. This CDR3 region has 15 residues. CDR3 DNA: TGTGCCAGTAGTCCCCGGCCAGGGATGGGCTATGGCTACACCTTC. It is translated as CASSPRPGMGYGYTF.

This chain connects TRBV27 to TRBJ2-5; D remains unclear. The CDR3 is made up of 15 amino acids. Germline lookup yields CDR1 MNHEY and CDR2 SMNVEV (reference sequence). Trimming left V 2 bases short and J 2 bases short, with 12 bases between. CDR3: CASSLNMGYQETQYF. The DNA for the CDR3 is TGTGCCAGCAGTTTAAATATGGGCTATCAAGAGACCCAGTACTTC.

This sequence joins TRBV27 and TRBJ2-2; no clear D. The V end lost 3 bases, the J end lost 5 bases, and 4 bases lay between the germline ends. The CDR3 runs to 12 residues. In germline, CDR1 is MNHEY, CDR2 SMNVEV (reference sequence). This CDR3 reads CASSFNTGELFF. The CDR3 DNA reads TGTGCCAGCAGTTTTAATACCGGGGAGCTGTTTTTT.

V is TRBV28 and J is TRBJ1-2; TRBD1 is a possible D gene (5 bases). V gave up 5 bases and J gave up 2 bases, with 12 bases separating them. Germline lookup yields CDR1 MDHEN and CDR2 SYDVKM. There are 14 residues in the CDR3. CDR3 bases: TGTGCCAGCAGTGTGACGACAGTAAACTATGGCTACACCTTC. This gives the protein CASSVTTVNYGYTF.

The chain couples TRBV7-2 to TRBJ1-2; a weak D match, TRBD1 (5 bases). Germline lookup yields CDR1 SGHTA and CDR2 FQGNSA. V was shortened by 1 base and J by 1 base, with 13 bases between the two germline ends. This CDR3 spans 16 amino acids. The CDR3 spells CASSLDRRGGNYGYTF. The DNA of the CDR3 is TGTGCCAGCAGCTTAGATCGGAGGGGCGGTAACTATGGCTACACCTTC.

The chain joins TRBV5-6 to TRBJ2-2; unclear D gene. The length of the CDR3 is 14 residues. Trimming removed 0 bases from V and 8 bases from J, with 11 bases in between. The germline V gene encodes CDR1 SGHDT and CDR2 YYEEEE. The CDR3 reads CASSLGHPTGELFF. Here the CDR3 DNA reads TGTGCCAGCAGCTTGGGACACCCCACAGGGGAGCTGTTTTTT.

The chain combines TRBV4-1 with TRBJ2-7; 8 bases align to TRBD1. There are 14 residues in the CDR3. J gave up 5 bases and V 4 bases, and 7 bases lay outside the gene matches. Germline CDR1 reads MGHRA; CDR2 reads YSYEKL. The CDR3, as DNA: TGCGCCAGCAGCCCCCAGGGGGCTAGAAACGAGCAGTACTTC. Protein: CASSPQGARNEQYF.

Only a few counts were recorded for this clone. The rearrangement joins TRBV10-3 to TRBJ1-2; a weak D match, TRBD1 (6 bases). Germline CDR1 ENHRY, CDR2 SYGVKD. V was clipped by 6 bases and J by 8 bases, with 22 bases between them. The length of the CDR3 is 15 residues. CDR3 coding DNA: TGTGCCATCAGGCCCGGGGACAATCACGATGGGGGCTACACCTTC. Protein sequence: CAIRPGDNHDGGYTF.

The chain joins TRBV18 to TRBJ2-3, with 9 bases fitting TRBD2. The CDR3 sequence is 19 residues long. Germline CDR1 reads KGHSH; CDR2 reads LQKENI. After removal of 0 bases from V and 5 bases from J, the junction contained 15 bases not matched to a gene. As DNA, the CDR3 is TGTGCCAGCTCACCACCTCATATCGGTGTAGCGGGGGCCGTAGATACGCAGTATTTT. Its protein is CASSPPHIGVAGAVDTQYF.

The chain's CDR3 is CASSLGDTPAQGWATEAFF. In DNA, the CDR3 is TGTGCCAGCAGCTTAGGGGACACACCGGCACAGGGCTGGGCCACTGAAGCTTTCTTT. This chain joins TRBV7-6 and TRBJ1-1; a possible D gene is TRBD1 (6 bases). V lost 1 base and J lost 4, with 25 bases in between. The CDR3 covers 19 residues. The germline V gene has CDR1 SGHVS and CDR2 FNYEAQ.

The chain joins TRBV6-4 to TRBJ1-1; 8 bases agree with TRBD1. V shed 5 bases and J 4 bases; nucleotides not matched to a gene: 12. Germline V gene lookup returns CDR1 MRHNA and CDR2 SNTAGT. This CDR3 is built from 16 residues. CDR3 loop: CASSPDRARSSTEAFF. CDR3 nucleotide sequence: TGTGCCAGCAGTCCGGACAGGGCAAGGTCGAGCACTGAAGCTTTCTTT.

This clone was seen only once. CDR3 bases: TGTGCCAGCAGTCCCGCAGGGGGCGCAGATACGCAGTATTTT. Protein product: CASSPAGGADTQYF. The chain recombines TRBV27 with TRBJ2-3, with TRBD1 identical over 8 bases. The CDR3 runs to 14 residues. Losses at the gene ends were 5 bases for V and 4 bases for J; bases not matched to a gene: 5. CDR1 and CDR2 from the germline V gene are MNHEY and SMNVEV (reference sequence).

V is TRBV28 and J is TRBJ2-4; no reliable D call. This CDR3 spans 18 amino acids. Trimming took off 6 bases at V and 0 bases at J, with 21 bases between the two ends. The V gene's germline CDR1 is MDHEN and CDR2 SYDVKM. The CDR3 is CASSILSLRLKAKNIQYF. The DNA of the CDR3 is TGTGCCAGCAGCATCTTAAGTTTGAGGCTAAAAGCCAAAAACATTCAGTACTTC. The variable domain in full, completed from reference TRBV28 and TRBJ2-4, reads DVKVTQSSRYLVKRTGEKVFLECVQDMDHENMFWYRQDPGLGLRLIYFSYDVKMKEKGDIPEGYSVSREKKERFSLILESASTNQTSMYLCASSILSLRLKAKNIQYFGAGTRLSVL.

This chain connects TRBV5-1 to TRBJ2-5, with 12 bases matching TRBD2. The CDR3 is made up of 15 amino acids. Germline trimming cut 3 bases from V and 7 bases from J; bases unmatched to any gene: 7. Germline V CDR1 and CDR2: SGHRS, YFSETQ. CDR3 sequence: CASSYRTSGEGTQYF. In nucleotides, the CDR3 is TGCGCCAGCAGCTACCGGACTAGCGGGGAAGGGACCCAGTACTTC.

The chain has TRBV5-1 and TRBJ2-2; 8 nucleotides match TRBD1. Trimming removed 3 bases from V and 1 base from J; junction bases left unmatched: 5. Germline V lookup: CDR1 SGHRS, CDR2 YFSETQ. This CDR3 contains 16 residues. DNA for the CDR3: TGCGCCAGCAGCTGGGCCGGGACAGGGAACACCGGGGAGCTGTTTTTT. It yields the protein CASSWAGTGNTGELFF. The variable domain in full, completed from reference TRBV5-1 and TRBJ2-2, reads KAGVTQTPRYLIKTRGQQVTLSCSPISGHRSVSWYQQTPGQGLQFLFEYFSETQRNKGNFPGRFSGRQFSNSRSEMNVSTLELGDSALYLCASSWAGTGNTGELFFGEGSRLTVL.

The rearrangement links TRBV5-6 to TRBJ1-6, with 8 bases matching TRBD1. V was clipped by 4 bases and J by 9 bases; unmatched bases: 9. The CDR3 sequence is 15 residues long. Germline V gene lookup returns CDR1 SGHDT and CDR2 YYEEEE. The chain's CDR3 is CASSIIGTGISPLHF. For the CDR3, the DNA is TGTGCCAGCAGCATTATCGGGACAGGTATTTCACCCCTCCACTTT.

The chain has TRBV7-9 and TRBJ2-1, with a tentative D call TRBD1 (6 bases). Germline V gene lookup returns CDR1 SEHNR and CDR2 FQNEAQ (reference sequence). This CDR3 is built from 12 residues. V lost 2 bases to trimming and J lost 9 bases, with 8 bases between them. The CDR3 DNA follows: TGTGCCAGCAGCTTAAGGGACATTGAGCAGTTCTTC. Translation gives CASSLRDIEQFF.